This T cell receptor beta chain is drawn from a study of T cells in Graves' hyperthyroidism and ophthalmopathy. Study-wide context: Peripheral blood samples were taken at initial diagnosis, prior to any treatment.

There are 17 residues in the CDR3. Trimming removed 3 bases from V and 4 bases from J, with 19 bases in between. Germline V CDR1 and CDR2: LGHNT, FRNRAP. It was RNA transcripts that yielded the amplified TCR beta CDR3 regions. Primed by the HTBI set, a first-round RT-PCR was run on the TCR CDR3. TCRdb independently ran MiXCR on the multiplex PCR reads; one entry per CDR3 protein. The table records hundreds of thousands of distinct CDR3 sequences, roughly 32% of them present only once. Study-level results: Researchers found most expanded thyroid clonotypes above 0.001 in blood as well.

Together with thyroid ultrasound, orbital computed tomography, serum thyroxine and TRAb, clinical symptoms were used for diagnoses. Worth noting for this clonotype: Its antigen is not identified.

This clonotype originated in a woman between 40 and 55 years old with Graves' hyperthyroidism. Sequenced: blood. The chain uses TRBV12-5 and TRBJ1-5, with D possibly TRBD1 on 5 matching bases. Here the CDR3 reads CASGFNVREGENQPQHF. The CDR3 DNA reads as TGTGCTAGTGGTTTCAACGTCAGGGAGGGTGAAAATCAGCCCCAGCATTTT.